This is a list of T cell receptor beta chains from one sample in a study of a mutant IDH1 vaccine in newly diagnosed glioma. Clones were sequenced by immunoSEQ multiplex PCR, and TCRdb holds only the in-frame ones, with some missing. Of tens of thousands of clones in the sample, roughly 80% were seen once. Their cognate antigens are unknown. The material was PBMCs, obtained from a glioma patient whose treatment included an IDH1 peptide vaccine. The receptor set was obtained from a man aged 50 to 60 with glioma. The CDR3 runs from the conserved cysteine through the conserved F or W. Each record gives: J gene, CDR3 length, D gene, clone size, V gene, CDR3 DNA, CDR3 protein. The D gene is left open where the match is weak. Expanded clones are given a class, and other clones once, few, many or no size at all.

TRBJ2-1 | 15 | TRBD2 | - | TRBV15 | TGTGCCACCAGCAGCGGGACTAGCGGGAAGTATGAGCAGTTCTTC | CATSSGTSGKYEQFF
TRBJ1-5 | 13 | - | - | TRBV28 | TGTGCCAGCAGCCCCGGGGGCGGCCAGCCCCAGCATTTT | CASSPGGGQPQHF
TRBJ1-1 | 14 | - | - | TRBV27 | TGTGCCAGCGGGCCAAGGGTATTCGACACTGAAGCTTTCTTT | CASGPRVFDTEAFF
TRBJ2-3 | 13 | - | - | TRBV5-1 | TGCGCCAGCAGCTTGGTTGGGGGAGATACGCAGTATTTT | CASSLVGGDTQYF
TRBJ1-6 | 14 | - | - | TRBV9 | TGTGCCAGCAGCGTGGGGACCGGGGGAACACCCCTCCACTTT | CASSVGTGGTPLHF
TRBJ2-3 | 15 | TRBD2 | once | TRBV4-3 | TGCGCCAGCAGCCAGACTAGCGCTACCACAGATACGCAGTATTTT | CASSQTSATTDTQYF
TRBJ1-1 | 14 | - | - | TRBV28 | TGTGCCAGCACCCCTCGGATGCGGAACACTGAAGCTTTCTTT | CASTPRMRNTEAFF
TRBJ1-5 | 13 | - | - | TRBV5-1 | TGCGCCAGTCGTCTCGGGGACAATCAGCCCCAGCATTTT | CASRLGDNQPQHF
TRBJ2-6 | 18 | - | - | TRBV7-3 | TGTGCCAGCAGCCCGTTGGGCCAGCTTAGCTCTGGGGCCAACGTCCTGACTTTC | CASSPLGQLSSGANVLTF
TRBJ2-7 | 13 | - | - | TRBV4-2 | TGTGCCAGCAGCCAAGGAGGAGGCTACGAGCAGTACTTC | CASSQGGGYEQYF
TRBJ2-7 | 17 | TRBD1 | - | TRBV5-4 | TGTGCCAGCAGCTTGGGGTTGGGACAGGGTTTATCGCACGAGCAGTACTTC | CASSLGLGQGLSHEQYF
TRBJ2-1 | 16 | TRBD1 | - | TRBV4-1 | TGCGCCAGCAGCCACCCGGGACAGGGGGCTTCCAATGAGCAGTTCTTC | CASSHPGQGASNEQFF
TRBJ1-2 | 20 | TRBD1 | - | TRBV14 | TGTGCCAGCAGCCAAGCGTTCTTCCCCGGGACAGGGTGGTCCGACTATGGCTACACCTTC | CASSQAFFPGTGWSDYGYTF
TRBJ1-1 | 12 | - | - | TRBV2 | TGTGCCAGCAGTGAAATTGGCACTGAAGCTTTCTTT | CASSEIGTEAFF
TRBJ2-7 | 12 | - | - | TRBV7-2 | TGTGCCAGCAGCCCCGCCGACTACGAGCAGTACTTC | CASSPADYEQYF
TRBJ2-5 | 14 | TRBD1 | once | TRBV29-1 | TGCAGCGTGGCTGGACAGGGGGCACAAGAGACCCAGTACTTC | CSVAGQGAQETQYF
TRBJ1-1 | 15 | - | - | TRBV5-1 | TGCGCCAGCAGCTTGGAGAGGGTTGGATACACTGAAGCTTTCTTT | CASSLERVGYTEAFF
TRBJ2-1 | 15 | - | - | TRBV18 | TGTGCCAGCTCACCCGGTGACAGCTCCTACAATGAGCAGTTCTTC | CASSPGDSSYNEQFF
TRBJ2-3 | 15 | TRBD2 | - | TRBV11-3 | TGTGCCAGCAGCCGAAGCGGGGTCAGCACAGATACGCAGTATTTT | CASSRSGVSTDTQYF
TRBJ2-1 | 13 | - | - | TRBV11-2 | TGTGCCAGCAGCTTCCTTAGGGCGAATGAGCAGTTCTTC | CASSFLRANEQFF
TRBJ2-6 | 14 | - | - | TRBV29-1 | TGCAGCGTTAAACAGGGCTCTGGGGCCAACGTCCTGACTTTC | CSVKQGSGANVLTF
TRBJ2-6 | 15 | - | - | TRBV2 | TGTGCCAGCAGTGAAACCATCTCTGGGGCCAACGTCCTGACTTTC | CASSETISGANVLTF
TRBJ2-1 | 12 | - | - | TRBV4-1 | TGCGCCAGCAGGGGACTGGACAATGAGCAGTTCTTC | CASRGLDNEQFF
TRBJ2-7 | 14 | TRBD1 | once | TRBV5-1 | TGCGCCAGCAGCTTGGACGGGACAGCAGCCGAGCAGTACTTC | CASSLDGTAAEQYF
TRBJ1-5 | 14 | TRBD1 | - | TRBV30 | TGTGCCTGGAGTACGGGACAGGGAGTTCAGCCCCAGCATTTT | CAWSTGQGVQPQHF
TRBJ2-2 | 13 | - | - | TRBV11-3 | TGTGCCAGCAGCAGGCTAGACACCGGGGAGCTGTTTTTT | CASSRLDTGELFF
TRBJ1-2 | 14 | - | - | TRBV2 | TGTGCCAGCAGTCTACGGGGCCTATCGGGAGGCTACACCTTC | CASSLRGLSGGYTF
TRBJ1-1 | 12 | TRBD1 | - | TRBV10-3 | TGTGCCATCAGTGAAGGGGGCATAGTGGCTTTCTTT | CAISEGGIVAFF
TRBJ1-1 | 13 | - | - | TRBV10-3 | TGTGCCATCAGTGCCGACAGGAACACTGAAGCTTTCTTT | CAISADRNTEAFF
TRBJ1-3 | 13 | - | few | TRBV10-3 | TGTGCCATCAGACAGCCCTCTGGAAACACCATATATTTT | CAIRQPSGNTIYF
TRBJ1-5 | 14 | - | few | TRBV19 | TGTGCCAGTAGTATATCGGGGGGCAATCAGCCCCAGCATTTT | CASSISGGNQPQHF
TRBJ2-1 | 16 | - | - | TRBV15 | TGTGCCACCAGCCATATCCAAGGTGTGGGCTACAATGAGCAGTTCTTC | CATSHIQGVGYNEQFF
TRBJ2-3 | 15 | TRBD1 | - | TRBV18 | TGTGCCAGCTCGTCACGGGGACAGGGCCCAGATACGCAGTATTTT | CASSSRGQGPDTQYF
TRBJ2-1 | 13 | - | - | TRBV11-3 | TGTGCCAGCAGCTCCCGGAGTACCAATGAGCAGTTCTTC | CASSSRSTNEQFF
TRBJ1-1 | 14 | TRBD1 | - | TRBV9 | TGTGCCAGCAGCTCAGGGGGAACGAACACTGAAGCTTTCTTT | CASSSGGTNTEAFF
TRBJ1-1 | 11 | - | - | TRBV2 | TGTGCCAGCAAGGGCGGCACTGAAGCTTTCTTT | CASKGGTEAFF
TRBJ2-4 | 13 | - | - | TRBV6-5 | TGTGCCACTTCCAAATCGGGTGAAAACATTCAGTACTTC | CATSKSGENIQYF
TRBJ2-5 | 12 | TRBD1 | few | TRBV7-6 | TGTGCCAGCAGCCTGGACAGGGAGACCCAGTACTTC | CASSLDRETQYF
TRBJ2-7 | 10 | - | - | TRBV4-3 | TGCGCCAACACAAGGGGCGAGCAGTACTTC | CANTRGEQYF
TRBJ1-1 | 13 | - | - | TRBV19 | TGTGCCAGTAGTCCCAATGGGGGTGCTGAAGCTTTCTTT | CASSPNGGAEAFF
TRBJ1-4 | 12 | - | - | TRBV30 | TGTGCCTGGAGTGCCTGGGACCAGCGTGCGATTTTT | CAWSAWDQRAIF
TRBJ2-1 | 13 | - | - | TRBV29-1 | TGCAGCGTTGAAGGGGGGTTTGACAATGAGCAGTTCTTC | CSVEGGFDNEQFF
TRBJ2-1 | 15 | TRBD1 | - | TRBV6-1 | TGTGCCAGCAGTGAACGGGGGACAGGGCGGGCTGAGCAGTTCTTC | CASSERGTGRAEQFF
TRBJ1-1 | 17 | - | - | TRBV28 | TGTGCCAGCAGTTTCGGGACCGGCCGACAGGCCGCTGGGGCGTCTTTCTTT | CASSFGTGRQAAGASFF
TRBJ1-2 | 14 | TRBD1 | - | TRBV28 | TGTGCCAGCAGTTTAGATCACAGGGGATATGGCTACACCTTC | CASSLDHRGYGYTF
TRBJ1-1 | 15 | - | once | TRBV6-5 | TGTGCCAGCAGTTGCTCCGGGGCGCAGGGCACTGAAGCTTTCTTT | CASSCSGAQGTEAFF
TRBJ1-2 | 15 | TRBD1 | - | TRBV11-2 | TGTGCCAGCAGCTCAAACATCGGGACAGCGGGTGGCTACACCTTC | CASSSNIGTAGGYTF
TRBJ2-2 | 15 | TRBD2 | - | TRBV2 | TGTGCCAGCGCAGCGGGGGGGCTTTACACCGGGGAGCTGTTTTTT | CASAAGGLYTGELFF
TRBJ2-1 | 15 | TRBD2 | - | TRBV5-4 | TGTGCCAGCAGCTTGGGTAGCGGGAGTATATATGAGCAGTTCTTC | CASSLGSGSIYEQFF
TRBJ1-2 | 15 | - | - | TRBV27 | TGTGCCAGCAGTTGGGCGAGGGGGAACAACTATGGCTACACCTTC | CASSWARGNNYGYTF